This T cell receptor (beta chain) comes out of a study of CD8 T cells in Susac syndrome. Study summary: Within the sequenced Susac syndrome patient group, five or six exhibited active disease and about eight were in remission. When blood was drawn, the patients with Susac syndrome were therapy-naive, on corticosteroids, or on intravenous immunoglobulin alone.

After extraction with the RNeasy kit, 0.5 to 1 ug of the RNA was reverse transcribed using random hexamers. The immunoSEQ assay covered 54 Vbeta and 13 Jbeta segments for CDR3. In TCRdb, the immunoSEQ multiplex PCR reads were re-called with MiXCR into one record per CDR3 protein. The data show more than 150,000 distinct CDR3 sequences, about 96% seen once. Germline V gives CDR1 MDHEN, CDR2 SYDVKM. V lost 8 bases and J lost 2; bases outside the gene matches: 6. The CDR3 runs 14 residues. The TCR originated in a human donor with Susac syndrome. The rearrangement links TRBV28 to TRBJ2-4; 7 nucleotides match TRBD2. Material: CD4+ T cells from PBMCs. The CDR3 reads CASDEGGSKNIQYF. CDR3 coding DNA: TGTGCCAGCGATGAGGGAGGGTCCAAAAACATTCAGTACTTC. Together with reference TRBV28 and TRBJ2-4, the CDR3 gives the full variable domain: DVKVTQSSRYLVKRTGEKVFLECVQDMDHENMFWYRQDPGLGLRLIYFSYDVKMKEKGDIPEGYSVSREKKERFSLILESASTNQTSMYLCASDEGGSKNIQYFGAGTRLSVL.